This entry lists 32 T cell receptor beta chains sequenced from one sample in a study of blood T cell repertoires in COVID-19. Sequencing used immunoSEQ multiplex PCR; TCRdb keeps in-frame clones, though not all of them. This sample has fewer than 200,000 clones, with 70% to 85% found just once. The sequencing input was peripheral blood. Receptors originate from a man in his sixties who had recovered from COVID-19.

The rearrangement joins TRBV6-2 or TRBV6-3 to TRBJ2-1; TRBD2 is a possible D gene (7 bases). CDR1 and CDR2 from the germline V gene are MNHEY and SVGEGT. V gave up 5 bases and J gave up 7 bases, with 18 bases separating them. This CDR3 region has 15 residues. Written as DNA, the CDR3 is TGTGCCAGCAGTCTACGGACTAGGGGGGGAAATGAGCAGTTCTTC. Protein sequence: CASSLRTRGGNEQFF.

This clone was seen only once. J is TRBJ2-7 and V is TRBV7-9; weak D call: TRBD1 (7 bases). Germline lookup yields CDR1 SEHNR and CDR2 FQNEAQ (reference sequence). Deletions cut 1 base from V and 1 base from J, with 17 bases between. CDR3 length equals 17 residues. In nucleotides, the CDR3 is TGTGCCAGCAGCTTAGGAGGGGGCCGCAGCGGGTCCTACGAGCAGTACTTC. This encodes CASSLGGGRSGSYEQYF. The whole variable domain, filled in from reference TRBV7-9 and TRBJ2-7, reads DTGVSQNPRHKITKRGQNVTFRCDPISEHNRLYWYRQTLGQGPEFLTYFQNEAQLEKSRLLSDRFSAERPKGSFSTLEIQRTEQGDSAMYLCASSLGGGRSGSYEQYFGPGTRLTVT.

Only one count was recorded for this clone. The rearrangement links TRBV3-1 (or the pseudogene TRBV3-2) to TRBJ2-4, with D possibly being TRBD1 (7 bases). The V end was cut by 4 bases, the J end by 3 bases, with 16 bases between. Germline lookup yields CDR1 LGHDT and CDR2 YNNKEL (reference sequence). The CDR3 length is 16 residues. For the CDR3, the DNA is TGTGCCAGCAGCCCCACCGCGCAGGGGGGCAAAAACATTCAGTACTTC. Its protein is CASSPTAQGGKNIQYF.

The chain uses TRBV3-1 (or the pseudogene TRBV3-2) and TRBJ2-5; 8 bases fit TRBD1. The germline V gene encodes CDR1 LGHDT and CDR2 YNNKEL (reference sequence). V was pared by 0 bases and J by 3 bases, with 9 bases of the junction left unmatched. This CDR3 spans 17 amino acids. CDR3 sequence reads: CASSQEFSGQGEETQYF. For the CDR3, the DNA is TGTGCCAGCAGCCAAGAATTTAGTGGACAGGGTGAAGAGACCCAGTACTTC.

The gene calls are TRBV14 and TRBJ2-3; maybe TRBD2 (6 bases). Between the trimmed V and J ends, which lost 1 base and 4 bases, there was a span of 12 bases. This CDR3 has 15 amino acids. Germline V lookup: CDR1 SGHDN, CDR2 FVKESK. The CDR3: CASSQVAGFADTQYF. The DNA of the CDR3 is TGTGCCAGCAGCCAAGTGGCGGGGTTTGCAGATACGCAGTATTTT. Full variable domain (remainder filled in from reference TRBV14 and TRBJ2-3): EAGVTQFPSHSVIEKGQTVTLRCDPISGHDNLYWYRRVMGKEIKFLLHFVKESKQDESGMPNNRFLAERTGGTYSTLKVQPAELEDSGVYFCASSQVAGFADTQYFGPGTRLTVL.

The CDR3: CASSRGLAGPQDTQYF. The CDR3 DNA is TGCGCCAGCAGCCGGGGACTAGCGGGGCCACAAGATACGCAGTATTTT. The chain links TRBV4-1 to TRBJ2-3; 13 bases line up with TRBD2. The germline V gene has CDR1 MGHRA and CDR2 YSYEKL. The CDR3 consists of 16 residues. The junction had 6 bases not matched to a gene; V was cut back by 4 bases and J by 5 bases.

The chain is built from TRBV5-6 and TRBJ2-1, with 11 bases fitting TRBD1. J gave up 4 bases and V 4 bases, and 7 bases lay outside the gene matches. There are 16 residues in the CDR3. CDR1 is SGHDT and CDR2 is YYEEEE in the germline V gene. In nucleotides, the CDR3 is TGTGCCAGCAGCCCCGGGACAGGGGGTCCATACAATGAGCAGTTCTTC. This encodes CASSPGTGGPYNEQFF.

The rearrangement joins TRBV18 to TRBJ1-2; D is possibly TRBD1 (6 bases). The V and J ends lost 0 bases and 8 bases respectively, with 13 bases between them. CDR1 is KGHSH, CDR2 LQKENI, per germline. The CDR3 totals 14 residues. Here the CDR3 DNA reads TGTGCCAGCTCACCACCGAGGGCAGGGGAAGGCTACACCTTC. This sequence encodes CASSPPRAGEGYTF.

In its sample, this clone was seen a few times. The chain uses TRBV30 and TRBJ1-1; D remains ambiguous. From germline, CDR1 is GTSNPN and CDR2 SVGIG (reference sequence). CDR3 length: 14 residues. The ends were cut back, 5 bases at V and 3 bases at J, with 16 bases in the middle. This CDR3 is CAWSNGLLDTEAFF. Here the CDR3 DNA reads TGTGCCTGGTCCAATGGACTTTTGGACACTGAAGCTTTCTTT. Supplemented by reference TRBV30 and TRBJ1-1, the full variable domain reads SQTIHQWPATLVQPVGSPLSLECTVEGTSNPNLYWYRQAAGRGLQLLFYSVGIGQISSEVPQNLSASRPQDRQFILSSKKLLLSDSGFYLCAWSNGLLDTEAFFGQGTRLTVV.

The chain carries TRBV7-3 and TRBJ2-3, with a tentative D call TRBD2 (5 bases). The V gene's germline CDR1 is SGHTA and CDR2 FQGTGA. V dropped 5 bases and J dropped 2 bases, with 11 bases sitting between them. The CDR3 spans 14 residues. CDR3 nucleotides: TGTGCCAGCAGCCCAACGGGGTTCACAGATACGCAGTATTTT. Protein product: CASSPTGFTDTQYF.

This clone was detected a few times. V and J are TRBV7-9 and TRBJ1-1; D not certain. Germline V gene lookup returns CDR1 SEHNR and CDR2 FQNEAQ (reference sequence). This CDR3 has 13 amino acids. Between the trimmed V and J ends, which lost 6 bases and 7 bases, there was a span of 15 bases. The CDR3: CASRPEGPIEAFF. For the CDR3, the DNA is TGTGCCAGCAGACCCGAGGGTCCGATTGAAGCTTTCTTT.

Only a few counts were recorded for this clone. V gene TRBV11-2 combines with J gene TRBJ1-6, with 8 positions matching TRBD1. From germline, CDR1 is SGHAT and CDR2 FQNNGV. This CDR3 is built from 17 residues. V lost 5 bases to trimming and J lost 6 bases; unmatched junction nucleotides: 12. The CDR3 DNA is TGTGCCAGCAGCCTCCCAGGGACAGGATCTACTAATTCACCCCTCCACTTT. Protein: CASSLPGTGSTNSPLHF.

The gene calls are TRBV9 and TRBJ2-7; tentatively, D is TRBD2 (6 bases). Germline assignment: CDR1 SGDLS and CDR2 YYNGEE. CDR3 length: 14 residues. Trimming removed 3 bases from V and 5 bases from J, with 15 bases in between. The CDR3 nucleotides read TGTGCCAGCAGCGGGGGACTCGGTTTCAACGAGCAGTACTTC. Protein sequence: CASSGGLGFNEQYF.

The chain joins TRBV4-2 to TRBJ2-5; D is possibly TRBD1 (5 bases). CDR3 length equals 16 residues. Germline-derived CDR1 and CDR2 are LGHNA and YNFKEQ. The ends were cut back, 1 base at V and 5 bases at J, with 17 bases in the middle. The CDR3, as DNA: TGTGCCAGCAGCCAAGCCCCGACAGCACCAGGGGAGACCCAGTACTTC. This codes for CASSQAPTAPGETQYF.

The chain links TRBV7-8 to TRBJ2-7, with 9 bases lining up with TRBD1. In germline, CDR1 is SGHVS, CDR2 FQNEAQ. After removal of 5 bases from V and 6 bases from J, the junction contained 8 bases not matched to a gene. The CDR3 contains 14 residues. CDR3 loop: CASSIGQGSGEQYF. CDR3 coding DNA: TGTGCCAGCAGCATCGGACAGGGGAGTGGCGAGCAGTACTTC.

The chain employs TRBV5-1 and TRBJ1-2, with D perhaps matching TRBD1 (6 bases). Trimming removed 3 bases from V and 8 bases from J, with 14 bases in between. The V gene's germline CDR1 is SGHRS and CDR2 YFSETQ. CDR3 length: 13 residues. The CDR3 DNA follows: TGCGCCAGCAGCTGGGGGCCTGGGGACGGCTACACCTTC. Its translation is CASSWGPGDGYTF.

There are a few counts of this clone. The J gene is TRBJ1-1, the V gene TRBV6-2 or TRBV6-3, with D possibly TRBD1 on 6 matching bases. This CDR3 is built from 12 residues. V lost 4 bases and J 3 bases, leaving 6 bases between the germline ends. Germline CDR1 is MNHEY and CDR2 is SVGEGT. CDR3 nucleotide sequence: TGTGCCAGCAGTTGGGGGCACACTGAAGCTTTCTTT. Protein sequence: CASSWGHTEAFF.

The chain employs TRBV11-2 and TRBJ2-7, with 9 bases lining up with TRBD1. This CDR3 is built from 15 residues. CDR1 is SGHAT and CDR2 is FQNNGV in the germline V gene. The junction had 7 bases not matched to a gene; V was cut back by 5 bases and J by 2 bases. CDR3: CASSRTGTGTYEQYF. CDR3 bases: TGTGCCAGCAGCCGAACCGGGACAGGGACCTACGAGCAGTACTTC.

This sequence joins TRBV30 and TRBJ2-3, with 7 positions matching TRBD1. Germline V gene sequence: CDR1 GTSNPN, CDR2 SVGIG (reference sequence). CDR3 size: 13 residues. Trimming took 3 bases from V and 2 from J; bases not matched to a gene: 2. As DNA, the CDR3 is TGTGCCTGGAGGACAGGGTACACAGATACGCAGTATTTT. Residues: CAWRTGYTDTQYF.

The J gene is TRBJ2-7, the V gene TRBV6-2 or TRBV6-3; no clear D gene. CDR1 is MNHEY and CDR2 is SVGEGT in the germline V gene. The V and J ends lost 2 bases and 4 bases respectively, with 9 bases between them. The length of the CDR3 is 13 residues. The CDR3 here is CASSYRQEYEQYF. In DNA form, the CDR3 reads TGTGCCAGCAGTTACCGCCAGGAATACGAGCAGTACTTC.

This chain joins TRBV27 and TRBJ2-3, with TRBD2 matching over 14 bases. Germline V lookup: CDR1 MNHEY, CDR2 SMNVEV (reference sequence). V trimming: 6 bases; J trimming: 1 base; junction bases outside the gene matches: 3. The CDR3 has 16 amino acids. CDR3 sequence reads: CASRRLAGGRTDTQYF. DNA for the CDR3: TGTGCCAGCAGGAGACTAGCGGGGGGGCGCACAGATACGCAGTATTTT.

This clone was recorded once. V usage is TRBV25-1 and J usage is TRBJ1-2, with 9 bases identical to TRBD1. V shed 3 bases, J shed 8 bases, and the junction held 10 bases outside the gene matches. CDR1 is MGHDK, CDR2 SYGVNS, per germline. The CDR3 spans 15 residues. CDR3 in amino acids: CASSDSGTGFVGYTF. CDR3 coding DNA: TGTGCCAGCAGTGATAGCGGGACAGGGTTTGTCGGCTACACCTTC.

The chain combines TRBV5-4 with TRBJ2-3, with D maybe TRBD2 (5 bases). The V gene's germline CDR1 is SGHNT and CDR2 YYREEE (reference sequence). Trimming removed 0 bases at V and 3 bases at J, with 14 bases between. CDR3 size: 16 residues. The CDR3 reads CASSLGRDWGTDTQYF. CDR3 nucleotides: TGTGCCAGCAGCTTGGGACGGGATTGGGGAACAGATACGCAGTATTTT.

Here the CDR3 DNA reads TGTGCCAGCAGCCCCAACAGGGGAATGAACACTGAAGCTTTCTTT. Residues: CASSPNRGMNTEAFF. The genes are TRBV3-1 (or the pseudogene TRBV3-2) and TRBJ1-1, with 7 bases matching TRBD1. Germline assignment: CDR1 LGHDT and CDR2 YNNKEL (reference sequence). V lost 4 bases, J lost 0 bases, and 5 bases stayed unmatched. This CDR3 has 15 amino acids.

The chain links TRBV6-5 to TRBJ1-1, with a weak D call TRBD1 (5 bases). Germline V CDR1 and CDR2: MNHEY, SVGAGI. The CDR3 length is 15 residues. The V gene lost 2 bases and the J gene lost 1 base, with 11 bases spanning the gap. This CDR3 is CASSYGGVQNTEAFF. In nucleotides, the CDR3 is TGTGCCAGCAGTTACGGGGGGGTACAGAACACTGAAGCTTTCTTT.

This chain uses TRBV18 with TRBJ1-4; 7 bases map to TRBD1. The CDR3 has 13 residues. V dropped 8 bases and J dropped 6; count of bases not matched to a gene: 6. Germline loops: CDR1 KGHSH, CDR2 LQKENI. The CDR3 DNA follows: TGTGCCAGCGCGGGACAGCTGGATGAAAAACTGTTTTTT. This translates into CASAGQLDEKLFF.

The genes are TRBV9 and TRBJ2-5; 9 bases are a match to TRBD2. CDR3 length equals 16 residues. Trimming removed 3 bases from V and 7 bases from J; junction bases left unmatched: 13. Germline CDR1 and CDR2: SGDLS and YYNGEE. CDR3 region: CASSGGLAPTRGTQYF. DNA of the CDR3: TGTGCCAGCAGCGGGGGACTAGCACCGACACGGGGGACCCAGTACTTC.

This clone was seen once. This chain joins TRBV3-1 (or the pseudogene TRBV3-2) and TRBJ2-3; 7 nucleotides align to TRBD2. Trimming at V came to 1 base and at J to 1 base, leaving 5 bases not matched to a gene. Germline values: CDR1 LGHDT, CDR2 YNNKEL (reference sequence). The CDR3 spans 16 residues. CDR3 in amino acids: CASSQGRTSGTDTQYF. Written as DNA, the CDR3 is TGTGCCAGCAGCCAAGGTCGAACTAGCGGCACAGATACGCAGTATTTT.

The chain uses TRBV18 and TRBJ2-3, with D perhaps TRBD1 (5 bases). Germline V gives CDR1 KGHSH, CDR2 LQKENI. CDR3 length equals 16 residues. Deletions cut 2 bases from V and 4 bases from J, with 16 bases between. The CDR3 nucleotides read TGTGCCAGCTCACCAACAGGCCAACTTTTTTCAGATACGCAGTATTTT. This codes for CASSPTGQLFSDTQYF.

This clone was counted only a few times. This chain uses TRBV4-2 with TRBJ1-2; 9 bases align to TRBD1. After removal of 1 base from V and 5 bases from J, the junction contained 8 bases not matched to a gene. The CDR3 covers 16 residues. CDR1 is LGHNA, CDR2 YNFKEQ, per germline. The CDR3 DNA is TGTGCCAGCAGCCAAGCGTCACAGGGGGCGCGGTATGGCTACACCTTC. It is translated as CASSQASQGARYGYTF.

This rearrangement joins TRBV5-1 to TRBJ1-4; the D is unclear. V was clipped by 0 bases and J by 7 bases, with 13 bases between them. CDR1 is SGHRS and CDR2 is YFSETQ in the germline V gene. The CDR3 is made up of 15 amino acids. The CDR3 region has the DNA TGCGCCAGCAGCTTGGCGGTTGGAGGGAGTGAAAAACTGTTTTTT. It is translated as CASSLAVGGSEKLFF.

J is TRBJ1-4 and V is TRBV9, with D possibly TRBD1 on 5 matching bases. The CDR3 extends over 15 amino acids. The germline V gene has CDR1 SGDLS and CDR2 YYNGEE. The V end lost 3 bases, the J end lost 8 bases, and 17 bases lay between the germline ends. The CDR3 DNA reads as TGTGCCAGCAGCGCTGCACAAGGGGAAGGAGAAAAACTGTTTTTT. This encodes CASSAAQGEGEKLFF.